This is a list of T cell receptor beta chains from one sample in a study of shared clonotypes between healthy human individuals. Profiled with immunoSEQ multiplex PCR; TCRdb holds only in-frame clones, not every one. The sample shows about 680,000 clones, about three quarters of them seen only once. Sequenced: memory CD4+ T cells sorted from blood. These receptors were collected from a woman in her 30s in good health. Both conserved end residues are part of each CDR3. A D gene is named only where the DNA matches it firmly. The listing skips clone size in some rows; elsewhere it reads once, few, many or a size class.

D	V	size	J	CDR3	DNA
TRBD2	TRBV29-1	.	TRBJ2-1	CSVELPRGVHGHEQFF	TGCAGCGTTGAACTCCCGCGGGGGGTACACGGGCATGAGCAGTTCTTC
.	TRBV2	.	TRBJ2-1	CASTGRGLGPFDEQFF	TGTGCCAGCACCGGGCGGGGTTTAGGCCCCTTCGATGAGCAGTTCTTC
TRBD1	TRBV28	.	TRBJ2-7	CASSFRGSYYEQYF	TGTGCCAGCAGTTTCAGGGGGAGTTACTACGAGCAGTACTTC
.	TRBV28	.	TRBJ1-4	CASRTGTTNEKLFF	TGTGCCAGCCGGACGGGGACAACTAATGAAAAACTGTTTTTT
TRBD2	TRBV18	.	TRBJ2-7	CASSPSGTSGEQYF	TGTGCCAGCTCACCTAGCGGGACTTCTGGCGAGCAGTACTTC
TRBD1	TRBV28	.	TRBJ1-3	CASSLTGVNTIYF	TGTGCCAGCAGTTTGACAGGGGTGAACACCATATATTTT
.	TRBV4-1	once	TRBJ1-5	CASSQGVRADSNQPQHF	TGCGCCAGCAGCCAAGGGGTGAGGGCCGATAGCAATCAGCCCCAGCATTTT
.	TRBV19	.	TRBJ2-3	CASRQGGSGRTDTQYF	TGTGCCAGTAGGCAGGGGGGTAGCGGGCGCACAGATACGCAGTATTTT
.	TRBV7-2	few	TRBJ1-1	CASSGGPGSRNTEAFF	TGTGCCAGCAGCGGTGGTCCGGGCTCTCGAAACACTGAAGCTTTCTTT
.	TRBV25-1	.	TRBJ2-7	CASVGTTYEQYF	TGTGCCAGCGTAGGCACAACCTACGAGCAGTACTTC
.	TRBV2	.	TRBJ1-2	CASGRAGFYGYTF	TGTGCCAGCGGGAGGGCAGGCTTCTATGGCTACACCTTC
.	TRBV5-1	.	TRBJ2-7	CASSLDYYTYEQYF	TGCGCCAGCAGCTTGGACTACTACACCTACGAGCAGTACTTC
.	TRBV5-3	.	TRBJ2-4	CASSLWGEAKNIQYF	TGTGCCAGCAGCTTGTGGGGGGAAGCCAAAAACATTCAGTACTTC
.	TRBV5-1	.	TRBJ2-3	CASSLDGAPDTQYF	TGCGCCAGCAGCTTGGATGGGGCCCCAGATACGCAGTATTTT
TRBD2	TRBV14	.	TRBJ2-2	CASSQGASGSTGELFF	TGTGCCAGCAGCCAAGGCGCTAGCGGGAGCACCGGGGAGCTGTTTTTT
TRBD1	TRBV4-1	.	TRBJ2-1	CASSRDRGVWNEQFF	TGCGCCAGCAGCCGGGACAGGGGGGTGTGGAATGAGCAGTTCTTC
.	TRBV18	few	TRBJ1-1	CASSPRFTEAFF	TGTGCCAGCTCACCACGTTTCACTGAAGCTTTCTTT
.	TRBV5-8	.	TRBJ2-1	CASSRAYNEQFF	TGTGCCAGCAGCAGGGCCTACAATGAGCAGTTCTTC
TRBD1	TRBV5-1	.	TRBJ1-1	CASKQGAEGTEAFF	TGCGCCAGCAAGCAGGGGGCGGAAGGCACTGAAGCTTTCTTT
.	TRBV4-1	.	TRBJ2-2	CASSPTFLETGELFF	TGCGCCAGCAGTCCAACATTCCTTGAGACCGGGGAGCTGTTTTTT
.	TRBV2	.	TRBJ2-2	CARSSRANTGELFF	TGTGCCAGATCATCTCGGGCTAACACCGGGGAGCTGTTTTTT
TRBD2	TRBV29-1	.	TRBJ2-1	CSGLRRLAGSSYNEQFF	TGCAGCGGTCTGCGGCGGCTAGCGGGGAGCTCCTACAATGAGCAGTTCTTC
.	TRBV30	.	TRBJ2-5	CAWRGVGLGKETQYF	TGTGCCTGGAGAGGTGTCGGTTTGGGGAAAGAGACCCAGTACTTC
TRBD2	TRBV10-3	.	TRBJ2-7	CAISEPSGSSYEQYF	TGTGCCATCAGTGAGCCTAGCGGGAGCTCCTACGAGCAGTACTTC
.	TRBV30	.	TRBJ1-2	CAWSARPNGYTF	TGTGCCTGGAGTGCCCGACCTAATGGCTACACCTTC
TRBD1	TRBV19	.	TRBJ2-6	CASRLRTGMAGANVLTF	TGTGCCAGTAGGCTCCGGACAGGCATGGCTGGGGCCAACGTCCTGACTTTC
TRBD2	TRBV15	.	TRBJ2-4	CATSRGREGAKNIQYF	TGTGCCACCAGCAGAGGACGGGAGGGAGCCAAAAACATTCAGTACTTC
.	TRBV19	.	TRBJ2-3	CASSIRGASDTQYF	TGTGCCAGTAGTATTCGGGGGGCGTCAGATACGCAGTATTTT
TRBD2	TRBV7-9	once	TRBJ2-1	CASSLALAGVSYNEQFF	TGTGCCAGCAGCTTAGCGCTAGCGGGAGTCTCCTACAATGAGCAGTTCTTC
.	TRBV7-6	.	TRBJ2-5	CASSSNRARQETQYF	TGTGCCAGCAGCTCTAACCGGGCGCGTCAAGAGACCCAGTACTTC
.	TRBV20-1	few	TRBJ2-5	CSATQETQYF	TGCAGTGCTACCCAAGAGACCCAGTACTTC
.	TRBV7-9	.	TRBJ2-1	CASSPLPDYNEQFF	TGTGCCAGCAGCCCTCTCCCGGACTACAATGAGCAGTTCTTC
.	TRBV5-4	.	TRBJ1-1	CASSFEMNTEAFF	TGTGCCAGCAGTTTTGAAATGAACACTGAAGCTTTCTTT
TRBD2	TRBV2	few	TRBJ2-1	CATSSGPDLSNEQFF	TGTGCCACCAGTAGCGGGCCCGACCTTAGCAATGAGCAGTTCTTC
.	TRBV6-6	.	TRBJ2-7	CAAGGRPPTEQYF	TGTGCCGCCGGGGGCCGACCCCCTACCGAGCAGTACTTC
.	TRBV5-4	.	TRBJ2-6	CASNPGTSGANVLTF	TGTGCCAGCAACCCCGGTACCTCTGGGGCCAACGTCCTGACTTTC
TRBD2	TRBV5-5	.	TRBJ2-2	CASSLWEGVIGELFF	TGTGCCAGCAGCTTGTGGGAGGGTGTTATCGGGGAGCTGTTTTTT
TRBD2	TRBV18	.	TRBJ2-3	CASSPPGLAGEGPHTQYF	TGTGCCAGCTCACCGCCGGGACTAGCGGGAGAGGGCCCCCATACGCAGTATTTT
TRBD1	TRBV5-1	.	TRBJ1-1	CASGPGTEDTEAFF	TGCGCCAGCGGACCCGGGACAGAGGACACTGAAGCTTTCTTT
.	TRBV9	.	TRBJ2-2	CASSVGAGGTGELFF	TGTGCCAGCAGCGTGGGGGCCGGAGGCACCGGGGAGCTGTTTTTT